This T cell receptor beta chain is drawn from a study of blood T cell repertoires in COVID-19. CDR1 is SNHLY, CDR2 FYNNEI, per germline. This CDR3 is built from 14 residues. V dropped 5 bases and J dropped 5; count of bases not matched to a gene: 3. In the authors' methods: Amplifying reference gene primers gave estimates of nucleated cell counts. Generated by immunoSEQ multiplex PCR, the TCRdb table keeps only in-frame clones and is missing some. That table supplies the V and J calls and clone size; D and trimming were determined from the DNA. This sample has about 380,000 clones, with around nine tenths found just once. The study assigned cohorts using participant-reported clinical history. Each recovered donor of Cohort 3 presented with two negative PCRs, clearance, or symptom resolution. This clone was counted a single time.

The sequenced sample was PBMCs or T cells enriched from blood (not recorded which). The receptor was isolated from a woman aged 18-35 years who had recovered from COVID-19. The chain couples TRBV2 to TRBJ1-5; 10 nucleotides agree with TRBD1. CDR3 amino acids: CASSYDRGHQPQHF. The CDR3 coding sequence is TGTGCCAGCAGTTACGACAGGGGGCATCAGCCCCAGCATTTT.